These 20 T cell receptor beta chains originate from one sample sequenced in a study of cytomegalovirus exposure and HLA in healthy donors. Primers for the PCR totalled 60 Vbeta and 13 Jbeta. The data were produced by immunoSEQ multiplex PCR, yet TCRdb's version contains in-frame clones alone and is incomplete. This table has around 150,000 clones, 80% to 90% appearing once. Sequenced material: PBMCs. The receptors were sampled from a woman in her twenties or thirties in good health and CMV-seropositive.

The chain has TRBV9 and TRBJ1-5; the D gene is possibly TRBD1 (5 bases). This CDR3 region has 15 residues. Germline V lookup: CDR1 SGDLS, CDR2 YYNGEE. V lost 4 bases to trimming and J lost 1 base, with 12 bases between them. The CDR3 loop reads CASSPQGTSNQPQHF. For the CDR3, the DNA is TGTGCCAGCAGCCCCCAGGGCACGAGCAATCAGCCCCAGCATTTT. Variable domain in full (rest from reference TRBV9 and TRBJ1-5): DSGVTQTPKHLITATGQRVTLRCSPRSGDLSVYWYQQSLDQGLQFLIQYYNGEERAKGNILERFSAQQFPDLHSELNLSSLELGDSALYFCASSPQGTSNQPQHFGDGTRLSIL.

CDR3 sequence reads: CASSPNRAGGYTF. CDR3 sequence (DNA): TGCGCCAGCAGCCCGAACAGGGCAGGCGGCTACACCTTC. This chain joins TRBV5-1 and TRBJ1-2, with D maybe TRBD1 (6 bases). The CDR3 has 13 amino acids. Germline CDR1 reads SGHRS; CDR2 reads YFSETQ. V was pared by 4 bases and J by 8 bases, with 15 bases between.

CDR3 in DNA: TGTGCCAGCAGAAGACAGGGAGCAATCGGCTACACCTTC. Protein sequence: CASRRQGAIGYTF. The chain combines TRBV6-1 with TRBJ1-2; 7 bases line up with TRBD1. The germline CDR1 and CDR2 sequences are MNHNS and SASEGT. The CDR3 extends over 13 amino acids. Trimming removed 6 bases from V and 8 bases from J; junction bases left unmatched: 9.

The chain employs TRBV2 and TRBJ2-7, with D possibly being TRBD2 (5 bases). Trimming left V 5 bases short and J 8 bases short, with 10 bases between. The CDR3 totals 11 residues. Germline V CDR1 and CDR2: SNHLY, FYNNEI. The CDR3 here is CASSPLGQQYF. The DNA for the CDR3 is TGTGCCAGCAGTCCACTAGGGCAGCAGTACTTC.

The DNA for the CDR3 is TGCGCCAGCAGCCTCAGCGGGGAGGGGTTAGGCGAAAAACTGTTTTTT. Amino acid sequence: CASSLSGEGLGEKLFF. The chain combines TRBV5-1 with TRBJ1-4; D perhaps matches TRBD1 (5 bases). The ends were cut back, 4 bases at V and 8 bases at J, with 21 bases in the middle. Germline V gene lookup returns CDR1 SGHRS and CDR2 YFSETQ. CDR3 length equals 16 residues.

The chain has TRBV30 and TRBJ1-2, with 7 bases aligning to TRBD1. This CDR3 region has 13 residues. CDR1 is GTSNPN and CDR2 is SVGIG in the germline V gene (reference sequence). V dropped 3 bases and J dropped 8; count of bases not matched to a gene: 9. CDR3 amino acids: CAWSPGTVNGYTF. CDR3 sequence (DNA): TGTGCCTGGAGCCCCGGGACAGTAAACGGCTACACCTTC.

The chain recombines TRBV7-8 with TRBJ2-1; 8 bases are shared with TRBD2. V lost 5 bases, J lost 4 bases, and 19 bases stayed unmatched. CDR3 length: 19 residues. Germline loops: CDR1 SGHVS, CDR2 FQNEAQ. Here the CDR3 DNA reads TGTGCCAGCAGCCCAGTGGATAGCGGGGAAGCCTATGGATACAATGAGCAGTTCTTC. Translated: CASSPVDSGEAYGYNEQFF. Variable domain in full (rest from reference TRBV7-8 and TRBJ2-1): GAGVSQSPRYKVAKRGQDVALRCDPISGHVSLFWYQQALGQGPEFLTYFQNEAQLDKSGLPSDRFFAERPEGSVSTLKIQRTQQEDSAVYLCASSPVDSGEAYGYNEQFFGPGTRLTVL.

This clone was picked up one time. CDR3 loop: CASSAGRDSPLHF. CDR3 DNA sequence: TGTGCCAGCAGCGCAGGGAGGGACTCACCCCTCCACTTT. This chain connects TRBV6-1 to TRBJ1-6, with D tentatively TRBD1 (5 bases). V dropped 6 bases and J dropped 10 bases, with 13 bases sitting between them. The germline V gene encodes CDR1 MNHNS and CDR2 SASEGT. The CDR3 has 13 amino acids.

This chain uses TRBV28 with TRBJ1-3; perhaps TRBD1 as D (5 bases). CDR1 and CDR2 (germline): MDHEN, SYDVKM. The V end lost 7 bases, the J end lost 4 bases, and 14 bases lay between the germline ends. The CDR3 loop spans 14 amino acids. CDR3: CASILGGSGNTIYF. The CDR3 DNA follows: TGTGCCAGCATCCTCGGGGGTTCCGGAAACACCATATATTTT.

The CDR3: CASSYSDRGTQYF. The CDR3 DNA sequence: TGTGCCAGCAGTTACTCGGACAGGGGGACCCAGTACTTC. V gene TRBV6-5 combines with J gene TRBJ2-5; 9 bases map to TRBD1. After removal of 0 bases from V and 7 bases from J, the junction contained 0 bases not matched to a gene. Germline V lookup: CDR1 MNHEY, CDR2 SVGAGI. The CDR3 totals 13 residues.

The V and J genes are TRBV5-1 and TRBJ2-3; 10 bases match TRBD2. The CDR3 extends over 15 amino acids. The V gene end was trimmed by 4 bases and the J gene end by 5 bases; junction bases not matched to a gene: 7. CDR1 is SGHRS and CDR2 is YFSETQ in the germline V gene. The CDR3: CASSLSGGAIDTQYF. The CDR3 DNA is TGCGCCAGCAGCCTGAGCGGGGGGGCCATAGATACGCAGTATTTT.

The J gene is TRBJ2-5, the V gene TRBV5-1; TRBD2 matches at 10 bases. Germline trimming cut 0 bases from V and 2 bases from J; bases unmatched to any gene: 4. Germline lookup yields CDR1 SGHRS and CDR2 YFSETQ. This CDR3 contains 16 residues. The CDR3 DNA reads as TGCGCCAGCAGCTTGGGGGTAGCGGGGGGACAAGAGACCCAGTACTTC. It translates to CASSLGVAGGQETQYF.

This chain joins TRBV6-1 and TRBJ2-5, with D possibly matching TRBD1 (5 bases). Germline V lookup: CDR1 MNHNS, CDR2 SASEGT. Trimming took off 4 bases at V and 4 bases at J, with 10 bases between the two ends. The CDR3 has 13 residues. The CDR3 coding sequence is TGTGCCAGCAGTGGGACGCAGGGAGAGACCCAGTACTTC. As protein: CASSGTQGETQYF.

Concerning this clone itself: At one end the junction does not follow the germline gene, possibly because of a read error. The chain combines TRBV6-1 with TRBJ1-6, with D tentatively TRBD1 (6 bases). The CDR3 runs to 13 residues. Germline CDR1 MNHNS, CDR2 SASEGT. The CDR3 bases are TGTGCCAGCAGGGGGGCCTACAATTCACCCCTCCACTTT. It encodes CASRGAYNSPLHF.

The CDR3 DNA reads as TGTGCCAGCAGCAGAGCGGGGGACGGTGTAGATACGCAGTATTTT. Amino acids: CASSRAGDGVDTQYF. The chain uses TRBV5-4 and TRBJ2-3, with 8 nucleotides matching TRBD2. Trimming removed 4 bases from V and 5 bases from J; junction bases left unmatched: 9. Germline V CDR1 and CDR2: SGHNT, YYREEE (reference sequence). This CDR3 has 15 amino acids.

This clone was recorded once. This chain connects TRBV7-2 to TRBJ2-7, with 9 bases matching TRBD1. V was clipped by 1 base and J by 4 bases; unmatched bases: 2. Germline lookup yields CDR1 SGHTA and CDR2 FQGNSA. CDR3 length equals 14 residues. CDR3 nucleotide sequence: TGTGCCAGCAGCTTAGGGACAGGGGAATACGAGCAGTACTTC. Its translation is CASSLGTGEYEQYF.

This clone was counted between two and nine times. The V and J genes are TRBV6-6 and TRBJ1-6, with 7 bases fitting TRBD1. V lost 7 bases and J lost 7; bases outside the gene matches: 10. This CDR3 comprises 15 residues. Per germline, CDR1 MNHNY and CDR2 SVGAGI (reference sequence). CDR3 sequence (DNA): TGTGCCAGCATCCCCGATAACAGGGGCAATTCACCCCTCCACTTT. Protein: CASIPDNRGNSPLHF.

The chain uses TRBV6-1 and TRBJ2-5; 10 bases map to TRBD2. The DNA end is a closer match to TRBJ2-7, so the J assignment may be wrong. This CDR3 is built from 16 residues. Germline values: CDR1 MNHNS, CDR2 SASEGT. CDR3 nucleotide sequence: TGTGCCAGCAGTGACCCTTCAGCGGGGGGGCCTTACGAGCAGTACTTC. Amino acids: CASSDPSAGGPYEQYF.

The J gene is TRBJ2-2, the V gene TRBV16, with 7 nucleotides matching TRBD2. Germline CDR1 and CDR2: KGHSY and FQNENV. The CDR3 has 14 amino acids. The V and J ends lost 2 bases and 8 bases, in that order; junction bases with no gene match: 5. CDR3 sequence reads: CASSQTKRGGELFF. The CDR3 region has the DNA TGTGCCAGCAGCCAAACCAAGCGGGGAGGGGAGCTGTTTTTT.

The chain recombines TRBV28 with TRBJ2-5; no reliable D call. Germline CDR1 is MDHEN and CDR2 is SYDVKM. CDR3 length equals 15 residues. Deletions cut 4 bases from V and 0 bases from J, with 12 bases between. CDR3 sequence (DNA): TGTGCCAGCAGTTCGCCGTACTCGTACCAAGAGACCCAGTACTTC. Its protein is CASSSPYSYQETQYF.